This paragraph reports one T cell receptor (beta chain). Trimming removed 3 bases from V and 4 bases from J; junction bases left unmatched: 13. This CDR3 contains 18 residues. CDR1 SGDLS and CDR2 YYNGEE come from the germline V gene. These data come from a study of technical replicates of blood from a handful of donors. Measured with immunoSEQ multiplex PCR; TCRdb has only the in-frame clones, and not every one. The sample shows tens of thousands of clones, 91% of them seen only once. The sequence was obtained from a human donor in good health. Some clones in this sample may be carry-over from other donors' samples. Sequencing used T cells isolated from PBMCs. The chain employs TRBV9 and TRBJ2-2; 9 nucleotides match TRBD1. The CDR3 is CASSALGQGGLGTGELFF. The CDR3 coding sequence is TGTGCCAGCAGCGCCCTGGGACAGGGAGGGCTAGGCACCGGGGAGCTGTTTTTT.